The present TCR beta chain was sequenced within a study of post-analysis software for immune sequencing data. Each TCR beta cDNA library carried unique molecular identifiers. TCRdb reprocessed the PCR reads via MiXCR and lists one record per CDR3 protein. This sample carries around 160,000 distinct CDR3 sequences, 36% of them seen once, and the ten largest clones take 28%. This CDR3 spans 16 amino acids. V lost 6 bases and J lost 0; bases outside the gene matches: 4. Germline V gives CDR1 ENHRY, CDR2 SYGVKD. The receptor was isolated from a girl aged 5-17 years with multiple sclerosis. The rearrangement links TRBV10-3 to TRBJ2-1; the match to TRBD2 covers 11 bases. This sample comprised blood, obtained after autologous hematopoietic stem cell transplantation. The CDR3 loop is CAISGLAGSSYNEQFF. CDR3 nucleotides: TGTGCCATCAGCGGACTAGCGGGTAGCTCCTACAATGAGCAGTTCTTC.